These 23 T cell receptor beta chains originate from one sample sequenced in a study of Japanese encephalitis immunity and Zika vaccine responses (dated by TCRdb to the early 2020s). Library generation was performed with 5' RACE. Sequencing was performed on an Illumina MiSeq. TCRdb reran the public reads through fastp at Q25 and MiXCR, keeping productive beta chains. One record per CDR3 amino acid sequence lists the most common genes and DNA. Here the sample has some 700 distinct CDR3 sequences; around 3.6% occur a single time. About a fifth of the sample goes to the ten largest clones. PBMCs were stained with CellTrace CFSE and grown for 6 days in RPMI containing 8% human serum and peptide pools at 0.9 to 1 ug/mL each. On a BD FACSAria, proliferating CD4 T cells were sorted without fixation as live CD56-CD19-CD16-CD3+CD4+ CFSE-low cells. Here the sequenced sample was antigen-activated CD4+ T cells from blood, cultured, taken during a Zika inactivated vaccine study. The receptors originated from an adult woman who received an inactivated Zika virus vaccine.

By sample fraction, this clonotype is medium-sized (0.01 to 0.1%). The DNA for the CDR3 is TGTGCCAGCACCAGTTCTGGAAACACCATATATTTT. Protein product: CASTSSGNTIYF. The chain joins TRBV2 to TRBJ1-3; D ambiguous. V was trimmed by 7 bases and J by 1 base, leaving 5 bases between them. Germline CDR1 reads SNHLY; CDR2 reads FYNNEI. The CDR3 totals 12 residues.

In this sample, this clonotype is large (0.1 to 1%). The genes are TRBV7-2 and TRBJ2-1; the D gene is possibly TRBD1 (5 bases). Trimming cost V 5 bases and J 9 bases, with 14 bases left between them. The germline V gene has CDR1 SGHTA and CDR2 FQGNSA. The CDR3 consists of 13 residues. CDR3 bases: TGTGCCAGCAGCAACCAGGGTACGGGTGAGCAGTTCTTC. Amino acids: CASSNQGTGEQFF.

By sample fraction, this clonotype is medium-sized (0.01 to 0.1%). CDR3 DNA: TGTGCCAGCAGCCCCAACAGGGAATGGGCTGAAGCTTTCTTT. This gives the protein CASSPNREWAEAFF. The chain combines TRBV12-3 or TRBV12-4 with TRBJ1-1, with D possibly matching TRBD1 (6 bases). The CDR3 covers 14 residues. Deletions cut 6 bases from V and 6 bases from J, with 17 bases between.

In this sample, this clonotype is large. The limits of the CDR3 on the DNA are not certain, so only TCRdb's listed CDR3 is given. The chain couples TRBV7-5 to TRBJ2-1; the table's D gene call, TRBD1, was not cross checked with the DNA. TRBV7-5 counts as a pseudogene. Termini included, the CDR3 measures 20 amino acids. The CDR3 loop is CISVPELVAHGTGRVGEQFF.

This clonotype is medium-sized (0.01 to 0.1%) within its sample. This chain connects TRBV28 to TRBJ1-4; D uncertain. The germline V and J ends were trimmed by 6 bases and 12 bases, with 11 bases remaining between them. Germline V gives CDR1 MDHEN, CDR2 SYDVKM. The CDR3 extends over 11 amino acids. DNA for the CDR3: TGTGCCAGCAGCCTAGCTCGGGAACTGTTTTTT. This codes for CASSLARELFF.

This clonotype is medium-sized. V and J are TRBV20-1 and TRBJ2-3; 10 bases are a match to TRBD2. V lost 6 bases and J lost 2; bases outside the gene matches: 11. Germline assignment: CDR1 DFQATT and CDR2 SNEGSKA (reference sequence). The CDR3 contains 16 residues. Here the CDR3 DNA reads TGCAGTGCCAAGAGGGTAGCGGGGGGCTACACAGATACGCAGTATTTT. Residues: CSAKRVAGGYTDTQYF.

This sequence joins TRBV5-1 and TRBJ2-3; the D gene could be TRBD1 or TRBD2 (7 bases each). The CDR3 totals 16 residues. The V end was cut by 0 bases, the J end by 9 bases, with 20 bases between. The germline V gene has CDR1 SGHRS and CDR2 YFSETQ. DNA for the CDR3: TGCGCCAGCAGCTTGGCGTCAGGGGGAGGGGGAGACACGCAGTATTTT. Protein: CASSLASGGGGDTQYF.

By frequency in the sample, this clonotype is large (0.1 to 1%). The chain has TRBV6-5 and TRBJ1-5; no firm D call. Per the germline V gene, CDR1 is MNHEY and CDR2 is SVGAGI. Between the trimmed V and J ends, which lost 0 bases and 5 bases, there was a span of 5 bases. The CDR3 has 13 residues. The CDR3 loop is CASSYSEYQPQHF. The DNA of the CDR3 is TGTGCCAGCAGTTACTCGGAGTATCAGCCCCAGCATTTT.

This clonotype is categorized as medium-sized. The chain has TRBV7-9 and TRBJ2-2, with D possibly being TRBD1 (6 bases). Germline assignment: CDR1 SEHNR and CDR2 FQNEAQ (reference sequence). The V gene lost 8 bases and the J gene lost 0 bases, with 19 bases spanning the gap. The CDR3 is made up of 17 amino acids. The CDR3 region is CASPPTLQGPNTGELFF. In DNA form, the CDR3 reads TGTGCCAGCCCACCAACATTACAGGGACCGAACACCGGGGAGCTGTTTTTT.

By share of the sample, this clonotype is large. CDR3 amino acids: CSASLEQLNYGYTF. CDR3 coding DNA: TGCAGTGCTAGCTTAGAACAGCTTAACTATGGCTACACCTTC. The J gene is TRBJ1-2, the V gene TRBV20-1; unclear D gene. The V gene lost 3 bases and the J gene lost 1 base, with 12 bases spanning the gap. Germline CDR1 DFQATT, CDR2 SNEGSKA (reference sequence). This CDR3 region has 14 residues.

This clonotype is labeled medium-sized (0.01 to 0.1%). J is TRBJ1-4 and V is TRBV28; 12 bases agree with TRBD1. The CDR3 sequence is 15 residues long. Per the germline V gene, CDR1 is MDHEN and CDR2 is SYDVKM. The junction had 3 bases not matched to a gene; V was cut back by 5 bases and J by 5 bases. The chain's CDR3 is CASSGTGGWNEKLFF. The CDR3 DNA reads as TGTGCCAGCAGTGGGACAGGGGGCTGGAATGAAAAACTGTTTTTT.

This clonotype was counted at least ten times. This chain connects TRBV4-3 to TRBJ1-1, with a tentative D call TRBD1 (5 bases). The CDR3 is made up of 15 amino acids. Germline V gene lookup returns CDR1 LGHNA and CDR2 YSLEER. The germline V and J ends were trimmed by 4 bases and 1 base, with 13 bases remaining between them. The DNA of the CDR3 is TGCGCCAGCAGCCTAAGGGGCAGGGCGAACACTGAAGCTTTCTTT. Protein product: CASSLRGRANTEAFF.

Sample share makes this clonotype medium-sized. V is TRBV19 and J is TRBJ2-5; TRBD1 aligns across 9 bases. CDR3 length: 14 residues. V lost 7 bases, J lost 4 bases, and 7 bases stayed unmatched. CDR1 is LNHDA, CDR2 SQIVND, per germline (reference sequence). CDR3 region: CASTSLTGGETQYF. The CDR3 nucleotides read TGTGCCAGTACCTCTCTGACAGGGGGAGAGACCCAGTACTTC.

By its share, this clonotype is medium-sized. The rearrangement joins TRBV2 to TRBJ2-3; possibly TRBD1 for D (6 bases). CDR3 length: 14 amino acids. V lost 3 bases, J lost 4 bases, and 11 bases lay in between. From germline, CDR1 is SNHLY and CDR2 FYNNEI. The CDR3: CASSDRQVADTQYF. The CDR3 DNA is TGTGCCAGCAGTGATAGACAGGTCGCAGATACGCAGTATTTT.

Sample share makes this clonotype medium-sized (0.01 to 0.1%). The chain joins TRBV2 to TRBJ2-3; perhaps TRBD1 as D (6 bases). The CDR3 is 16 residues long. V lost 3 bases and J 4 bases, leaving 17 bases between the germline ends. In germline, CDR1 is SNHLY, CDR2 FYNNEI. As DNA, the CDR3 is TGTGCCAGCAGTGATACTCACGGCAGGGGCCCAGATACGCAGTATTTT. It codes for CASSDTHGRGPDTQYF.

This clonotype is labeled as medium-sized. CDR3 in DNA: TGTGCCAGCATCCCAAGTGGTAGCGGTAACTACCAAGAGACCCAGTACTTC. This translates into CASIPSGSGNYQETQYF. The V gene is TRBV6-6, the J gene TRBJ2-5, with a tentative D call TRBD2 (6 bases). The germline V gene encodes CDR1 MNHNY and CDR2 SVGAGI (reference sequence). This CDR3 has 17 amino acids. The germline V and J ends were trimmed by 7 bases and 0 bases, with 21 bases remaining between them.

In its sample, this clonotype is large (0.1 to 1%). CDR3 sequence: CASSVGGNMNTEAFF. Here the CDR3 DNA reads TGTGCCAGCAGCGTAGGGGGGAACATGAACACTGAAGCTTTCTTT. This chain links TRBV9 with TRBJ1-1; a possible D gene is TRBD1 (5 bases). There are 15 residues in the CDR3. V was shortened by 0 bases and J by 0 bases, with 9 bases between the two germline ends. Per the germline V gene, CDR1 is SGDLS and CDR2 is YYNGEE.

By frequency in the sample, this clonotype is medium-sized. The V and J genes are TRBV6-1 and TRBJ1-5, with TRBD1 matching over 8 bases. The germline V gene encodes CDR1 MNHNS and CDR2 SASEGT. Germline trimming cut 3 bases from V and 2 bases from J; bases unmatched to any gene: 0. The length of the CDR3 is 14 residues. CDR3 loop: CASSEGQGNQPQHF. CDR3 coding DNA: TGTGCCAGCAGTGAGGGACAGGGCAATCAGCCCCAGCATTTT.

This clonotype was counted many times. The V call is TRBV18, the J call TRBJ2-6; no reliable D call. V shed 6 bases and J shed 1 base, with 10 bases lying between them. CDR3 length equals 15 residues. Germline V gene lookup returns CDR1 KGHSH and CDR2 LQKENI. CDR3 DNA: TGTGCCAGCTCCCTTTCACGGTCTGGGGCCAACGTCCTGACTTTC. Protein: CASSLSRSGANVLTF.

This clonotype was counted many times. The chain is built from TRBV7-9 and TRBJ2-6, with D hard to call. Trimming pared 4 bases from V and 1 base from J, leaving 11 bases between. The CDR3 covers 16 residues. Germline V gives CDR1 SEHNR, CDR2 FQNEAQ (reference sequence). The CDR3 coding sequence is TGTGCCAGCAGCTCAACTCCCCGATCTGGGGCCAACGTCCTGACTTTC. Its translation: CASSSTPRSGANVLTF.

This clonotype was seen ten or more times. The rearrangement uses TRBV28 and TRBJ2-2; tentatively, D is TRBD1 or TRBD2 (6 bases each). V lost 2 bases to trimming and J lost 4 bases, with 20 bases between them. Germline CDR1 is MDHEN and CDR2 is SYDVKM. This CDR3 has 18 amino acids. This CDR3 is CASSLPGALSLGTGELFF. The DNA for the CDR3 is TGTGCCAGCAGTTTACCGGGGGCGCTAAGTTTAGGCACCGGGGAGCTGTTTTTT.

This clonotype is medium-sized (0.01 to 0.1%) by share. The chain combines TRBV28 with TRBJ1-4; 9 nucleotides align to TRBD1. The CDR3 is made up of 17 amino acids. V gave up 3 bases and J gave up 5 bases; unmatched junction bases: 10. Per the germline V gene, CDR1 is MDHEN and CDR2 is SYDVKM. CDR3 DNA: TGTGCCAGCAGTTTCCTTAAACAGGGGGCCGGGAATGAAAAACTGTTTTTT. Protein: CASSFLKQGAGNEKLFF.

By frequency in the sample, this clonotype is medium-sized (0.01 to 0.1%). The J gene is TRBJ2-7, the V gene TRBV30; TRBD1 aligns across 8 bases. Trimming cost V 0 bases and J 7 bases; bases outside gene matches: 8. Germline CDR1 GTSNPN, CDR2 SVGIG (reference sequence). The length of the CDR3 is 14 residues. The CDR3 reads CAWSVAQGANEQYF. In DNA form, the CDR3 reads TGTGCCTGGAGTGTCGCTCAGGGGGCGAATGAGCAGTACTTC.